These 3 T cell receptor beta chains originate from one sample sequenced in a study of T-cell memory formation after mild COVID-19. One entry per CDR3 protein, called by TCRdb with MiXCR from the 5' RACE reads. Of around 300,000 distinct CDR3 sequences listed, around 13% were seen once; the top ten hold about 22%. Sample: PBMCs or a T cell subset sorted from them (not recorded which). The receptors originated from a man between 18 and 35 years old who had mild COVID-19 (a few samples of this study predate the infection). Cell type and time point are not known.

Ten or more counts support this clonotype. The chain couples TRBV7-9 to TRBJ2-3; D not certain. The germline CDR1 and CDR2 sequences are SEHNR and FQNEAQ (reference sequence). Trimming stripped 5 bases from V and 5 bases from J, with 5 bases between. CDR3 size: 11 residues. As DNA, the CDR3 is TGTGCCAGCAGCATACAAGATACGCAGTATTTT. Amino acid sequence: CASSIQDTQYF.

J is TRBJ2-7 and V is TRBV6-2 or TRBV6-3; 10 nucleotides agree with TRBD2. V lost 6 bases and J lost 7; bases outside the gene matches: 9. The CDR3 spans 14 residues. Germline V gene sequence: CDR1 MNHEY, CDR2 SVGEGT. CDR3 loop: CASSGLAVVGEQYF. The CDR3 nucleotides read TGTGCCAGCAGCGGACTAGCGGTGGTGGGAGAGCAGTACTTC.

The CDR3 protein is CASSQETGLYSPLHF. The CDR3 nucleotides are TGCGCCAGCAGCCAGGAGACAGGGTTATATTCACCCCTCCACTTT. The chain employs TRBV4-3 and TRBJ1-6, with 7 bases lining up with TRBD1. CDR3 length equals 15 residues. Trimming at V came to 3 bases and at J to 8 bases, leaving 7 bases not matched to a gene. Germline values: CDR1 LGHNA, CDR2 YSLEER.